The 15 T cell receptor beta chains reported below all come from one sample, sequenced in a study of blood T cells in healthy people across ages (dated by TCRdb to the mid-2010s). Library preparation was by 5' RACE. The sequencing machine was an Illumina HiSeq 2500. A second PCR of roughly 7 to 11 cycles was run with a J-beta primer mix and a sample-barcoded 5' primer. TCRdb trimmed the raw reads at Q25, called clones with MiXCR and kept productive beta chains. Identical CDR3 protein sequences are pooled into one entry, listed with their most common genes and DNA. The table for this sample lists approximately 960,000 distinct CDR3 sequences; about 28% of them were counted only once. The top ten clonotypes cover roughly a tenth of the sample. These sequences were also reported in another study, on T cells of mothers and their children.

Material: blood. These receptors were taken from a woman aged 40 to 55 in good health.

The chain couples TRBV7-9 to TRBJ1-4, with D perhaps TRBD1 (6 bases). Germline values: CDR1 SEHNR, CDR2 FQNEAQ (reference sequence). V was pared by 3 bases and J by 5 bases, with 10 bases between. This CDR3 contains 14 residues. The CDR3 bases are TGTGCCAGCAGCTTGCTCACAGGGAATGAAAAACTGTTTTTT. Its protein is CASSLLTGNEKLFF.

This clonotype was counted once. The J gene is TRBJ2-2, the V gene TRBV9; maybe TRBD1 (6 bases). Germline-derived CDR1 and CDR2 are SGDLS and YYNGEE. This CDR3 has 16 amino acids. The V and J ends lost 0 bases and 4 bases respectively, with 13 bases between them. In DNA, the CDR3 is TGTGCCAGCAGCGTAGAGGCAGGGGCGCCCACCGGGGAGCTGTTTTTT. It codes for CASSVEAGAPTGELFF.

This clonotype occurred many times. The rearrangement joins TRBV5-1 to TRBJ2-5; TRBD2 matches at 12 bases. V trimming: 0 bases; J trimming: 1 base; junction bases outside the gene matches: 4. Germline CDR1 is SGHRS and CDR2 is YFSETQ. The length of the CDR3 is 17 residues. The CDR3 loop reads CASSLGLAGDTQETQYF. The DNA of the CDR3 is TGCGCCAGCAGCTTGGGACTAGCGGGGGACACCCAAGAGACCCAGTACTTC.

The chain employs TRBV20-1 and TRBJ2-4; D uncertain. V lost 5 bases and J 3 bases, leaving 17 bases between the germline ends. This CDR3 has 15 amino acids. Per germline, CDR1 DFQATT and CDR2 SNEGSKA (reference sequence). CDR3: CSAPTGGQGKNIQYF. In nucleotides, the CDR3 is TGCAGTGCTCCAACTGGCGGCCAAGGCAAAAACATTCAGTACTTC.

The CDR3 loop reads CASSSAVTDYGYTF. CDR3 bases: TGTGCCAGCAGCTCGGCAGTCACCGACTATGGCTACACCTTC. The chain uses TRBV5-6 and TRBJ1-2; D gene unclear. Trimming shortened V by 3 bases and J by 3 bases, and 12 bases separated the two germline ends. This CDR3 comprises 14 residues. Germline V lookup: CDR1 SGHDT, CDR2 YYEEEE.

This clonotype has a handful of counts. This rearrangement joins TRBV7-3 to TRBJ2-4, with D possibly being TRBD1 (5 bases). The closer fit of TRBJ2-7 to the DNA end suggests the J call may be wrong. The CDR3 runs 15 residues. Germline lookup yields CDR1 SGHTA and CDR2 FQGTGA. As DNA, the CDR3 is TGTGCCAGCAGCGCTCAGGGTGGCCTATACGACGAGCAGTACTTC. Its translation: CASSAQGGLYDEQYF.

In regard to this clonotype: A much larger clone lies a single base off, so this may be a read error. The chain carries TRBV29-1 and TRBJ2-1, with 7 bases aligning to TRBD1. Losses at the gene ends were 5 bases for V and 13 bases for J; bases not matched to a gene: 17. CDR1 and CDR2 from the germline V gene are SQVTM and ANQGSEA. This CDR3 spans 14 amino acids. The CDR3 is CSVQGQVLGETQFF. In nucleotides, the CDR3 is TGCAGCGTTCAAGGACAGGTCCTGGGGGAGACCCAGTTCTTC.

V usage is TRBV9 and J usage is TRBJ1-1; TRBD1 matches at 8 bases. Looked up from germline, CDR1 is SGDLS and CDR2 is YYNGEE. With 0 bases clipped from V and 1 base from J, the junction kept 5 bases outside the gene matches. This CDR3 has 16 residues. This CDR3 is CASSVDSGTGNTEAFF. The DNA of the CDR3 is TGTGCCAGCAGCGTAGATTCCGGGACAGGGAACACTGAAGCTTTCTTT.

The V and J genes are TRBV5-1 and TRBJ2-3; 7 bases match TRBD2. CDR3 size: 16 residues. J was trimmed by 5 bases and V by 0 bases; bases with no gene match: 9. Germline CDR1 reads SGHRS; CDR2 reads YFSETQ. CDR3: CASSLEPGGRGDTQYF. In nucleotides, the CDR3 is TGCGCCAGCAGCTTGGAGCCGGGCGGGAGAGGAGATACGCAGTATTTT.

This clonotype came up a few times. This chain links TRBV5-1 with TRBJ1-1, with TRBD1 identical over 7 bases. After removal of 1 base from V and 5 bases from J, the junction contained 11 bases not matched to a gene. The CDR3 runs 16 residues. Germline CDR1 is SGHRS and CDR2 is YFSETQ. The CDR3 here is CASSLTVTGYRTEAFF. The CDR3 DNA reads as TGCGCCAGCAGCTTGACGGTGACAGGGTATAGGACTGAAGCTTTCTTT. The variable domain in full, completed from reference TRBV5-1 and TRBJ1-1, reads KAGVTQTPRYLIKTRGQQVTLSCSPISGHRSVSWYQQTPGQGLQFLFEYFSETQRNKGNFPGRFSGRQFSNSRSEMNVSTLELGDSALYLCASSLTVTGYRTEAFFGQGTRLTVV.

The chain links TRBV28 to TRBJ2-4; 7 bases are shared with TRBD1. Per the germline V gene, CDR1 is MDHEN and CDR2 is SYDVKM. V was clipped by 4 bases and J by 9 bases; unmatched bases: 12. This CDR3 has 15 amino acids. CDR3 region: CASSSPPTGAPIQYF. The CDR3 coding sequence is TGTGCCAGCAGTTCCCCCCCTACAGGGGCCCCCATTCAGTACTTC.

The table lists this clonotype with a count of one. The chain is built from TRBV5-5 and TRBJ1-3; D unresolved. Trimming cost V 4 bases and J 0 bases, with 17 bases left between them. Germline CDR1 reads SGHKS; CDR2 reads YYEKEE (reference sequence). The CDR3 has 17 residues. The CDR3 region is CASSALVGRSSGNTIYF. For the CDR3, the DNA is TGTGCCAGCAGCGCTCTTGTAGGACGCTCCTCTGGAAACACCATATATTTT.

This chain links TRBV4-1 with TRBJ2-7, with D maybe TRBD2 (6 bases). The CDR3 spans 16 residues. Trimming left V 0 bases short and J 2 bases short, with 14 bases between. Germline lookup yields CDR1 MGHRA and CDR2 YSYEKL. The DNA for the CDR3 is TGCGCCAGCAGCCAAGAAATCAGAGGAGGGGCCTACGAGCAGTACTTC. It encodes CASSQEIRGGAYEQYF.

Many counts were recorded for this clonotype. The chain recombines TRBV5-1 with TRBJ2-3, with 9 bases lining up with TRBD1. The germline V gene has CDR1 SGHRS and CDR2 YFSETQ. The CDR3 length is 15 residues. V shed 1 base, J shed 3 bases, and the junction held 3 bases outside the gene matches. DNA for the CDR3: TGCGCCAGCAGCTTGATGACAGGGGGAACAGATACGCAGTATTTT. Encoded protein: CASSLMTGGTDTQYF.

Ten or more counts support this clonotype. V gene TRBV29-1 combines with J gene TRBJ2-7; 7 bases agree with TRBD1. The trim removed 4 bases at V and 2 bases at J, leaving 5 bases unmatched. Germline V gene sequence: CDR1 SQVTM, CDR2 ANQGSEA. The CDR3 is 13 amino acids. CDR3 DNA: TGCAGCGTTGCATGGGGGACAGCCTACGAGCAGTACTTC. Translated, it gives CSVAWGTAYEQYF.